The text below deals with one TCR beta chain. Sequencing used immunoSEQ multiplex PCR; TCRdb keeps in-frame clones, though not all of them. The sample contains some 11,000 clones, approximately 97% of which appear only once. The record originates from a study of monozygotic twins with cystic fibrosis. The sequencing input was blood. This clonotype was obtained from a boy aged 10-17 years with cystic fibrosis.

The CDR3 spells CASSSLQVYGYTF. For the CDR3, the DNA is TGTGCCAGCAGTTCCTTACAGGTCTATGGCTACACCTTC. The V and J genes are TRBV28 and TRBJ1-2; a weak D match, TRBD1 (5 bases). CDR3 size: 13 residues. V shed 4 bases and J shed 4 bases, with 10 bases lying between them. CDR1 and CDR2 from the germline V gene are MDHEN and SYDVKM.